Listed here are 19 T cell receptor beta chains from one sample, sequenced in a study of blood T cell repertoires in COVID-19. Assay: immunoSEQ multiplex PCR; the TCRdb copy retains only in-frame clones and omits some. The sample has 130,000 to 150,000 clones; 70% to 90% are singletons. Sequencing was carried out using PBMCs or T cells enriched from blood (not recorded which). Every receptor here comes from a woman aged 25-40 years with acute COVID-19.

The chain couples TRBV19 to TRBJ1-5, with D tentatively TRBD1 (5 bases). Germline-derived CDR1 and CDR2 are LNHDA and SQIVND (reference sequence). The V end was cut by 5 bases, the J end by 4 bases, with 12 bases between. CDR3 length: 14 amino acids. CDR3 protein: CASSGGVGNQPQHF. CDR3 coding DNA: TGTGCCAGTAGTGGAGGGGTAGGGAATCAGCCCCAGCATTTT.

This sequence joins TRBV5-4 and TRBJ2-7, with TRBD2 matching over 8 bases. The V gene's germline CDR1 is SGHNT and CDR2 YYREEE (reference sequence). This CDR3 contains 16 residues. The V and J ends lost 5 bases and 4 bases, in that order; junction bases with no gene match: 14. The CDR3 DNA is TGTGCCAGCAGTCAAGGGGGTGTCGGGAGGGTTTACGAGCAGTACTTC. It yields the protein CASSQGGVGRVYEQYF. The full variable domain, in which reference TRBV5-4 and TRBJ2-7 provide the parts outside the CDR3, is ETGVTQSPTHLIKTRGQQVTLRCSSQSGHNTVSWYQQALGQGPQFIFQYYREEENGRGNFPPRFSGLQFPNYSSELNVNALELDDSALYLCASSQGGVGRVYEQYFGPGTRLTVT.

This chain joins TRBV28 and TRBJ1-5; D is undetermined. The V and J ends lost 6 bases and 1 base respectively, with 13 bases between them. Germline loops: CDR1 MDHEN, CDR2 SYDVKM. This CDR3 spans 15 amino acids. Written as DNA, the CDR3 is TGTGCCAGCAGGTATGGGGAGGAAAGCAATCAGCCCCAGCATTTT. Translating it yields CASRYGEESNQPQHF.

Here the CDR3 DNA reads TGTGCCAGCAGCACTACTAGCGGGAGCGGAGAGACCCAGTACTTC. This gives the protein CASSTTSGSGETQYF. V usage is TRBV7-2 and J usage is TRBJ2-5; TRBD2 aligns across 11 bases. CDR3 length: 15 residues. Trimming removed 5 bases from V and 4 bases from J; junction bases left unmatched: 6. CDR1 is SGHTA, CDR2 FQGNSA, per germline.

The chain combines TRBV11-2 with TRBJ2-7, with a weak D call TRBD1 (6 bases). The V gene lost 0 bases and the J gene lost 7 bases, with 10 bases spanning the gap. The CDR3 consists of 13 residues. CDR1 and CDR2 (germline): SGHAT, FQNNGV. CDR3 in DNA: TGTGCCAGCAGCTTAGAGGGGGCGGATGAGCAGTACTTC. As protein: CASSLEGADEQYF. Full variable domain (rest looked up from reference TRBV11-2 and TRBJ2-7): EAGVAQSPRYKIIEKRQSVAFWCNPISGHATLYWYQQILGQGPKLLIQFQNNGVVDDSQLPKDRFSAERLKGVDSTLKIQPAKLEDSAVYLCASSLEGADEQYFGPGTRLTVT.

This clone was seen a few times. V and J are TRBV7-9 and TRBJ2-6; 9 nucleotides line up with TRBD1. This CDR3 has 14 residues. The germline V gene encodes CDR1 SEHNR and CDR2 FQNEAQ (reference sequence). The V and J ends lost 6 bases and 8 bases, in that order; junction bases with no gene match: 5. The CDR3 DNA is TGTGCCAGCAGGATGGACAGGGGCACCAACGTCCTGACTTTC. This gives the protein CASRMDRGTNVLTF.

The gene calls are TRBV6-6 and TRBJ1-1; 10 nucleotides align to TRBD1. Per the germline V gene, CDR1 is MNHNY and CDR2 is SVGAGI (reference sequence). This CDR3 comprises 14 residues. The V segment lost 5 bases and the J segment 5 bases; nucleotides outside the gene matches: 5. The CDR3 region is CASSRQGAGTEAFF. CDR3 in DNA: TGTGCCAGCAGTCGACAGGGGGCAGGGACTGAAGCTTTCTTT.

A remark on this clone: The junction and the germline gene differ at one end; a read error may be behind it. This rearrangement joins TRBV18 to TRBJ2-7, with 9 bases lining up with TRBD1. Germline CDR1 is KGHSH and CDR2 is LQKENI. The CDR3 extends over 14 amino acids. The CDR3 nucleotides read TGTGCCAGCTCAGTGGACAGGGGCCTTTACGCGCAGTACTTC. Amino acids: CASSVDRGLYAQYF.

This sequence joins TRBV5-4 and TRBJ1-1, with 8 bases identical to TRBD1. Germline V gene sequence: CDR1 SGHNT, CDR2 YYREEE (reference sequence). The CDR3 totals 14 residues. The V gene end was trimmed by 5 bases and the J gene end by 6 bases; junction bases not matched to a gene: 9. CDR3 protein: CASSTTGTGSEAFF. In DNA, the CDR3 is TGTGCCAGCAGTACAACCGGGACAGGTTCTGAAGCTTTCTTT.

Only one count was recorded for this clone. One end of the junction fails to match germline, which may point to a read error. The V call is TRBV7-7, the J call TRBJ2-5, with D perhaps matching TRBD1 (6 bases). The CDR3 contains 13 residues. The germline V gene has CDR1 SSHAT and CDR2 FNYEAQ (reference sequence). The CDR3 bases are TGTGCTAGCAGCTTAGGACAGCAAGAGACCCAGTACTTC. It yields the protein CASSLGQQETQYF.

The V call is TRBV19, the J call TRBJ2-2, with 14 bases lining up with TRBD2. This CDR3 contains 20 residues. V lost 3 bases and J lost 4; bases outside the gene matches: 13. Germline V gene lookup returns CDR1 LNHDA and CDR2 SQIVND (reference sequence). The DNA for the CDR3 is TGTGCCAGTAGTATGGTGACTAGCGGGAGGGCTCGGCCCCGCACCGGGGAGCTGTTTTTT. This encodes CASSMVTSGRARPRTGELFF.

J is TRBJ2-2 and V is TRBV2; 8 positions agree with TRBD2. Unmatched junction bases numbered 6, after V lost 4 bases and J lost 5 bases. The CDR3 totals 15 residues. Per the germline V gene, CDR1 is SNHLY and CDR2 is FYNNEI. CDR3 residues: CASSGPASGTGELFF. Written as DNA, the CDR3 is TGTGCCAGCAGTGGCCCGGCTAGCGGGACCGGGGAGCTGTTTTTT.

The CDR3, as DNA: TGTGCCACCAGTGATCCAGGGCGGGACTATCAGGAAGAGACCCAGTACTTC. It codes for CATSDPGRDYQEETQYF. The chain couples TRBV24-1 to TRBJ2-5; TRBD2 agrees at 7 bases. Germline V gives CDR1 KGHDR, CDR2 SFDVKD. J lost 3 bases, V lost 3 bases, and 12 bases had no gene match. This CDR3 contains 17 residues.

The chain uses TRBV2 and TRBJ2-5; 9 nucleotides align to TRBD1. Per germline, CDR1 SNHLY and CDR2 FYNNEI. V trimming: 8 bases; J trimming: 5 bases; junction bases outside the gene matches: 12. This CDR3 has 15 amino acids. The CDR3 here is CASCRAGQGTETQYF. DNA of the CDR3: TGTGCCAGCTGCCGGGCGGGACAGGGTACGGAGACCCAGTACTTC.

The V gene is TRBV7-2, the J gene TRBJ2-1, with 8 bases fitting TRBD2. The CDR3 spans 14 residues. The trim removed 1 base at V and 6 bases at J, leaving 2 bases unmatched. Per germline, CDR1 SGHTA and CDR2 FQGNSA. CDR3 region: CASSLGLAINEQFF. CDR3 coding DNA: TGTGCCAGCAGCTTAGGACTAGCGATCAATGAGCAGTTCTTC.

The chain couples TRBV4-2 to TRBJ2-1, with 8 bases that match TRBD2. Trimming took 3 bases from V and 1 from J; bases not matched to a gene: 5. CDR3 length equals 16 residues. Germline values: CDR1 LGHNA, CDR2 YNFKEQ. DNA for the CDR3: TGTGCCAGCAGCCACCCCAGCGGGGGATCCTACAATGAGCAGTTCTTC. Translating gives CASSHPSGGSYNEQFF.

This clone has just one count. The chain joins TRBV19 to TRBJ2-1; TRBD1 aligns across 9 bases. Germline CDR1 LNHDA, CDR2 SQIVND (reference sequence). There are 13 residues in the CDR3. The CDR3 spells CAAGTGTYNEQFF. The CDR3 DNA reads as TGTGCAGCCGGGACAGGGACCTACAATGAGCAGTTCTTC.

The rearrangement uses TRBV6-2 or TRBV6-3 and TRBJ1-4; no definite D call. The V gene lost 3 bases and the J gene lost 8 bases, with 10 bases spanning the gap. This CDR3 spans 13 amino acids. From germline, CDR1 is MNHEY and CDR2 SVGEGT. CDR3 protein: CASSYLRGEKLFF. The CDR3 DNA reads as TGTGCCAGCAGTTATCTCCGGGGAGAAAAACTGTTTTTT.

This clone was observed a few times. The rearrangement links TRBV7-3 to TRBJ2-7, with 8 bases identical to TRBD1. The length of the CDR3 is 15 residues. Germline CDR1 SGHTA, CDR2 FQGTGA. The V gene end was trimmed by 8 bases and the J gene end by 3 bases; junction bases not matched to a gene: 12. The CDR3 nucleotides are TGTGCCAGCTCCTTGGGTGCAGGGGGCAACTACGAGCAGTACTTC. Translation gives CASSLGAGGNYEQYF.